Described below is a single TCR beta chain sequence and its context. Its antigen remains unidentified. Vbeta (60) and Jbeta (13) primers were used in the PCR. Profiling relied on immunoSEQ multiplex PCR, and the TCRdb table lists in-frame clones only, not all of them. This repertoire includes tens of thousands of clones. CDR3 length equals 14 residues. The V gene lost 7 bases and the J gene lost 8 bases, with 18 bases spanning the gap. CDR1 SNHLY and CDR2 FYNNEI come from the germline V gene. The sample is drawn from a study of cytomegalovirus exposure and HLA in healthy donors. Study context: Genetic ancestry analysis placed 81% of the 300 to 400 donors that were genotyped in the Caucasian-associated cluster. Study results and caveats: In a later analysis, specific HLA alleles were associated with around 17,000 TCR beta sequences at a 0.05 false discovery rate. Productive status was seen about 90% or about 30% of the time for most TCR beta V segments in an earlier analysis.

The sequencing sample was made of PBMCs. The receptor was isolated from a middle-aged woman in good health and CMV-seropositive. The chain recombines TRBV2 with TRBJ2-1; weak D call: TRBD1 (7 bases). This CDR3 reads CASTPRGRYDEQFF. CDR3 DNA: TGTGCCAGCACTCCCAGGGGGAGGTACGATGAGCAGTTCTTC.